The 31 T cell receptor beta chains reported below all come from one sample, sequenced in a study of blood T cell repertoires in COVID-19. TCRdb keeps only in-frame clones here, not all; method: immunoSEQ multiplex PCR. The sample has 200,000 to 300,000 clones, roughly 84% seen once. Input material: peripheral blood. Source of these receptors: a man in his fifties or sixties with acute or convalescent COVID-19.

The V and J genes are TRBV12-5 and TRBJ2-1, with TRBD1 matching over 7 bases. Germline lookup yields CDR1 LGHNT and CDR2 FRNRAP. With V trimmed by 0 bases and J by 4 bases, 9 bases remained unmatched. The CDR3 has 17 amino acids. CDR3 loop: CASGLVRGTANYNEQFF. DNA for the CDR3: TGTGCTAGTGGTTTGGTACGAGGGACAGCGAATTACAATGAGCAGTTCTTC.

This rearrangement joins TRBV6-5 to TRBJ2-7, with 7 bases matching TRBD1. This CDR3 comprises 13 residues. Germline CDR1 is MNHEY and CDR2 is SVGAGI. J lost 3 bases, V lost 5 bases, and 4 bases had no gene match. CDR3 nucleotides: TGTGCCAGCAGTACTGGGACAGTCTACGAGCAGTACTTC. It codes for CASSTGTVYEQYF.

This clone occurred a few times. V is TRBV2 and J is TRBJ2-5; 9 bases align to TRBD2. Germline V gene sequence: CDR1 SNHLY, CDR2 FYNNEI. This CDR3 spans 15 amino acids. The V segment lost 0 bases and the J segment 5 bases; nucleotides outside the gene matches: 4. The CDR3 loop is CASSEARGGRETQYF. In DNA form, the CDR3 reads TGTGCCAGCAGTGAAGCGCGGGGGGGCCGTGAGACCCAGTACTTC. The full variable domain, with the rest looked up from reference TRBV2 and TRBJ2-5, is EPEVTQTPSHQVTQMGQEVILRCVPISNHLYFYWYRQILGQKVEFLVSFYNNEISEKSEIFDDQFSVERPDGSNFTLKIRSTKLEDSAMYFCASSEARGGRETQYFGPGTRLLVL.

The chain has TRBV2 and TRBJ2-1, with 7 bases lining up with TRBD2. Losses at the gene ends were 6 bases for V and 8 bases for J; bases not matched to a gene: 10. In germline, CDR1 is SNHLY, CDR2 FYNNEI. The CDR3 is made up of 14 amino acids. In nucleotides, the CDR3 is TGTGCCAGCAGGCCAATGACTAGCCGCGATGAGCAGTTCTTC. This sequence encodes CASRPMTSRDEQFF.

This chain uses TRBV19 with TRBJ2-1, with D perhaps TRBD2 (6 bases). CDR1 is LNHDA and CDR2 is SQIVND in the germline V gene (reference sequence). V shed 6 bases and J shed 9 bases, with 18 bases lying between them. CDR3 length: 14 amino acids. CDR3 bases: TGTGCCAGTAGCCAACGCGGACTTAGCGGTGAGCAGTTCTTC. This codes for CASSQRGLSGEQFF.

Concerning this clone itself: A junction boundary mismatches the germline segment, possibly from a read error. The CDR3 coding sequence is TGTGCTAGCAGCTTACTCAAGGGGGGACTAGCGGGAGAGACCCAGTACTTC. This gives the protein CASSLLKGGLAGETQYF. J is TRBJ2-5 and V is TRBV7-7; 12 bases fit TRBD2. CDR1 is SSHAT, CDR2 FNYEAQ, per germline (reference sequence). The CDR3 consists of 17 residues.

The chain links TRBV24-1 to TRBJ2-2; TRBD2 aligns across 8 bases. Germline V CDR1 and CDR2: KGHDR, SFDVKD. Trimming at V came to 6 bases and at J to 7 bases, leaving 6 bases not matched to a gene. The CDR3 has 14 amino acids. This CDR3 is CATSRSGGGGELFF. The CDR3 DNA is TGTGCCACCAGTAGGAGCGGGGGAGGCGGGGAGCTGTTTTTT.

This clone was observed a handful of times. CDR3 coding DNA: TGCGCCAGCAGAGTGCAGGGGCTAGAGACCCAGTACTTC. This codes for CASRVQGLETQYF. The chain is built from TRBV5-1 and TRBJ2-5, with TRBD1 as a possible D gene (6 bases). Germline CDR1 reads SGHRS; CDR2 reads YFSETQ. The CDR3 sequence is 13 residues long. Trimming took off 5 bases at V and 4 bases at J, with 12 bases between the two ends.

The chain is built from TRBV14 and TRBJ1-5; tentative D call: TRBD1 (5 bases). The CDR3 consists of 13 residues. Between the trimmed V and J ends, which lost 2 bases and 4 bases, there was a span of 6 bases. Germline-derived CDR1 and CDR2 are SGHDN and FVKESK. This chain's CDR3 is CASSQSGNQPQHF. The CDR3 DNA sequence: TGTGCCAGCAGCCAATCAGGGAATCAGCCCCAGCATTTT. Looking up the rest from reference TRBV14 and TRBJ1-5 gives the full variable domain: EAGVTQFPSHSVIEKGQTVTLRCDPISGHDNLYWYRRVMGKEIKFLLHFVKESKQDESGMPNNRFLAERTGGTYSTLKVQPAELEDSGVYFCASSQSGNQPQHFGDGTRLSIL.

The chain uses TRBV12-3 or TRBV12-4 and TRBJ2-7; TRBD1 is a possible D gene (5 bases). V was cut by 6 bases and J by 2 bases, with 11 bases left in between. This CDR3 spans 13 amino acids. DNA of the CDR3: TGTGCCAGCAGCCTCCAGGGTCCCTACGAGCAGTACTTC. Residues: CASSLQGPYEQYF.

This clone was detected only a few times. The chain joins TRBV4-1 to TRBJ1-6; D may be TRBD1 (5 bases). Per the germline V gene, CDR1 is MGHRA and CDR2 is YSYEKL. The CDR3 is made up of 15 amino acids. V lost 0 bases and J 7 bases, leaving 10 bases between the germline ends. This chain's CDR3 is CASSQEGRDNSPLHF. In DNA, the CDR3 is TGCGCCAGCAGCCAAGAGGGGCGCGACAATTCACCCCTCCACTTT.

The count of this clone is one. The V call is TRBV28, the J call TRBJ2-7, with 9 bases lining up with TRBD1. The CDR3 runs 12 residues. Germline CDR1 and CDR2: MDHEN and SYDVKM. Germline trimming cut 9 bases from V and 5 bases from J; bases unmatched to any gene: 5. The CDR3 loop is CASRQGENEQYF. DNA for the CDR3: TGTGCCAGTCGACAGGGGGAGAACGAGCAGTACTTC.

This chain links TRBV10-3 with TRBJ2-1; 9 bases are shared with TRBD2. The ends lost 0 bases at V and 6 bases at J; junction bases unmatched: 6. The germline V gene encodes CDR1 ENHRY and CDR2 SYGVKD. CDR3 size: 16 residues. For the CDR3, the DNA is TGTGCCATCAGTGAGTCGGGCGGGAGGGTGTTCAATGAGCAGTTCTTC. Amino acids: CAISESGGRVFNEQFF.

This sequence joins TRBV18 and TRBJ2-1; TRBD2 matches 10 bases. The ends lost 2 bases at V and 9 bases at J; junction bases unmatched: 7. Germline V lookup: CDR1 KGHSH, CDR2 LQKENI. This CDR3 comprises 15 residues. CDR3: CASSPRQAGGREQFF. In DNA form, the CDR3 reads TGTGCCAGCTCACCAAGGCAAGCGGGGGGGCGTGAGCAGTTCTTC.

V is TRBV6-2 or TRBV6-3 and J is TRBJ2-7, with TRBD2 as a possible D gene (6 bases). Trimming removed 0 bases from V and 4 bases from J, with 13 bases in between. The CDR3 covers 15 residues. Looked up from germline, CDR1 is MNHEY and CDR2 is SVGEGT. CDR3 sequence (DNA): TGTGCCAGCAGTTACTCGAGTAGCGGAAGATACGAGCAGTACTTC. This gives the protein CASSYSSSGRYEQYF.

The chain uses TRBV6-4 and TRBJ2-1, with D perhaps matching TRBD2 (7 bases). V lost 2 bases, J lost 11 bases, and 19 bases lay in between. The CDR3 extends over 15 amino acids. From germline, CDR1 is MRHNA and CDR2 SNTAGT. This chain's CDR3 is CASSDGGAGSNQQFF. In DNA form, the CDR3 reads TGTGCCAGCAGTGACGGGGGGGCGGGATCGAATCAGCAGTTCTTC.

The chain combines TRBV5-1 with TRBJ1-1; 11 nucleotides align to TRBD1. V was pared by 5 bases and J by 9 bases, with 6 bases of the junction left unmatched. CDR1 SGHRS and CDR2 YFSETQ come from the germline V gene. CDR3 length equals 13 residues. As DNA, the CDR3 is TGCGCCAGCAGTTTCGGACAGGGGGCGAAAGCTTTCTTT. Protein: CASSFGQGAKAFF.

This sequence joins TRBV30 and TRBJ2-7; the D is unclear. V was cut by 6 bases and J by 6 bases, with 18 bases left in between. The CDR3 is made up of 13 amino acids. Germline V CDR1 and CDR2: GTSNPN, SVGIG (reference sequence). CDR3 protein: CACVVLRTGEQYF. DNA of the CDR3: TGTGCCTGTGTTGTGCTGCGTACCGGCGAGCAGTACTTC.

The V call is TRBV4-1, the J call TRBJ1-1; no definite D call. This CDR3 is built from 15 residues. Germline CDR1 MGHRA, CDR2 YSYEKL. Trimming cost V 0 bases and J 0 bases, with 8 bases left between them. The DNA for the CDR3 is TGCGCCAGCAGCCAAGAACAGTTTATGAACACTGAAGCTTTCTTT. This gives the protein CASSQEQFMNTEAFF.

The CDR3 spells CASSFLAGEGTGELFF. CDR3 DNA sequence: TGTGCCAGCAGTTTCCTAGCGGGAGAGGGCACCGGGGAGCTGTTTTTT. V and J are TRBV6-5 and TRBJ2-2, with TRBD2 matching over 10 bases. This CDR3 contains 16 residues. Germline V gene lookup returns CDR1 MNHEY and CDR2 SVGAGI. Trimming took 4 bases from V and 4 from J; bases not matched to a gene: 6.

The rearrangement joins TRBV6-5 to TRBJ1-2, with a tentative D call TRBD1 (6 bases). This CDR3 comprises 13 residues. Germline V lookup: CDR1 MNHEY, CDR2 SVGAGI. V lost 5 bases and J 7 bases, leaving 14 bases between the germline ends. The CDR3 nucleotides are TGTGCCAGCAGTCCGCAGGGGTTCTCTGGCTACACCTTC. Residues: CASSPQGFSGYTF.

The chain combines TRBV13 with TRBJ1-1; a weak D match, TRBD1 (5 bases). Germline V lookup: CDR1 PRHDT, CDR2 FYEKMQ (reference sequence). The V end lost 0 bases, the J end lost 1 base, and 12 bases lay between the germline ends. There are 16 residues in the CDR3. The CDR3 nucleotides are TGTGCCAGCAGCTTAGGAGGACGGGGGGGGAACACTGAAGCTTTCTTT. Protein product: CASSLGGRGGNTEAFF.

This sequence joins TRBV5-1 and TRBJ1-1, with 10 positions matching TRBD1. V trimming: 0 bases; J trimming: 1 base; junction bases outside the gene matches: 9. This CDR3 spans 18 amino acids. Germline CDR1 is SGHRS and CDR2 is YFSETQ. CDR3 sequence: CASSLVGQGIVGNTEAFF. In DNA form, the CDR3 reads TGCGCCAGCAGCTTGGTGGGACAGGGGATAGTGGGGAACACTGAAGCTTTCTTT.

J is TRBJ2-7 and V is TRBV6-2 or TRBV6-3; no reliable D call. Trimming cost V 4 bases and J 4 bases, with 5 bases left between them. The CDR3 extends over 11 amino acids. Germline-derived CDR1 and CDR2 are MNHEY and SVGEGT. CDR3 sequence reads: CASSFRYEQYF. The CDR3 DNA sequence: TGTGCCAGCAGTTTCCGGTACGAGCAGTACTTC.

V and J are TRBV6-6 and TRBJ2-3, with D perhaps matching TRBD2 (7 bases). Germline V gene lookup returns CDR1 MNHNY and CDR2 SVGAGI (reference sequence). This CDR3 spans 15 amino acids. V was shortened by 3 bases and J by 3 bases, with 13 bases between the two germline ends. Here the CDR3 DNA reads TGTGCCAGCAGTTATGGGGGGGCCGAGACAGATACGCAGTATTTT. Translated: CASSYGGAETDTQYF.

The V and J genes are TRBV6-6 and TRBJ2-5, with 8 bases that match TRBD2. The germline gives CDR1 MNHNY, CDR2 SVGAGI (reference sequence). The CDR3 is 14 residues long. V trimming: 6 bases; J trimming: 4 bases; junction bases outside the gene matches: 7. CDR3 amino acids: CASSPGGAAETQYF. The DNA for the CDR3 is TGTGCCAGCAGCCCCGGGGGGGCGGCAGAGACCCAGTACTTC.

CDR3 region: CASSIGRLAGGMYNEQFF. In DNA, the CDR3 is TGTGCCAGTAGTATAGGCCGACTGGCGGGAGGGATGTACAATGAGCAGTTCTTC. The chain links TRBV19 to TRBJ2-1; 9 nucleotides match TRBD2. V dropped 1 base and J dropped 4; count of bases not matched to a gene: 11. CDR1 is LNHDA and CDR2 is SQIVND in the germline V gene (reference sequence). The CDR3 has 18 residues.

The chain has TRBV6-5 and TRBJ2-7; 7 bases agree with TRBD2. The germline V gene encodes CDR1 MNHEY and CDR2 SVGAGI. Trimming at V came to 4 bases and at J to 4 bases, leaving 10 bases not matched to a gene. The CDR3 has 15 amino acids. This CDR3 reads CASSWQQGGSYEQYF. CDR3 nucleotide sequence: TGTGCCAGCAGTTGGCAGCAGGGAGGGTCTTACGAGCAGTACTTC.

V and J are TRBV6-5 and TRBJ1-2; possibly TRBD1 for D (5 bases). The CDR3 spans 14 residues. The V and J ends lost 6 bases and 8 bases respectively, with 19 bases between them. Per the germline V gene, CDR1 is MNHEY and CDR2 is SVGAGI. CDR3 coding DNA: TGTGCCAGCAGAACTTACGGGGGGGGTACGGGCTACACCTTC. Translating gives CASRTYGGGTGYTF.

The chain uses TRBV7-8 and TRBJ2-7, with a possible D match to TRBD1 (5 bases). CDR3 size: 13 residues. Germline CDR1 is SGHVS and CDR2 is FQNEAQ. Trimming pared 3 bases from V and 7 bases from J, leaving 13 bases between. CDR3 residues: CASSFPWQGEQYF. The CDR3 region has the DNA TGTGCCAGCAGCTTTCCCTGGCAGGGAGAGCAGTACTTC.

The V and J genes are TRBV20-1 and TRBJ2-5; D remains ambiguous. This CDR3 contains 11 residues. V was trimmed by 6 bases and J by 5 bases, leaving 10 bases between them. The germline gives CDR1 DFQATT, CDR2 SNEGSKA (reference sequence). The CDR3 DNA reads as TGCAGTGCCATCCTCGGGGAGACCCAGTACTTC. Its protein product is CSAILGETQYF.